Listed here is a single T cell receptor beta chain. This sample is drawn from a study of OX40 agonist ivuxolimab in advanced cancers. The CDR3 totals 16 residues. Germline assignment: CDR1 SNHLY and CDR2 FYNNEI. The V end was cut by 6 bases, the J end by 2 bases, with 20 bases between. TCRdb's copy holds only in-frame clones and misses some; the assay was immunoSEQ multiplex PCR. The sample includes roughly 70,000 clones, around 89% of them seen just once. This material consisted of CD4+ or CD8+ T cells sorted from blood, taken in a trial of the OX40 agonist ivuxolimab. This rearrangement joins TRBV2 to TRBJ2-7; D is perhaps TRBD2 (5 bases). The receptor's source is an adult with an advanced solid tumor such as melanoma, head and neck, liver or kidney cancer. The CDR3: CASRVASYPVPYEQYF. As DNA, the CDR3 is TGTGCCAGCAGAGTAGCGAGTTACCCCGTACCCTACGAGCAGTACTTC.